This T cell receptor (beta chain) was sequenced during a study of T cells in Graves' hyperthyroidism and ophthalmopathy. Pregnant or lactating patients were excluded, as were those with uncontrolled infection or other autoimmune disease. On this clonotype: Its antigen is currently unknown.

The TCR beta CDR3 regions underwent amplification using RNA transcripts as the source. The primer set for the first-round RT-PCR of the TCR CDR3 was HTBI. TCRdb passed the multiplex PCR reads through MiXCR, listing each CDR3 protein once. The sample has around 620,000 distinct CDR3 sequences; 40% to 55% are singletons. Study-level results: Median prediction lead before ophthalmopathy onset was 6.5 months with the model. A 13 V-J model separated ophthalmopathy from stable hyperthyroidism.

The CDR3 is made up of 20 amino acids. V was pared by 8 bases and J by 1 base, with 23 bases of the junction left unmatched. Germline CDR1 is SNHLY and CDR2 is FYNNEI. The TCR comes from an adult woman with Graves' disease, either hyperthyroidism or ophthalmopathy (not recorded which). The chain is built from TRBV2 and TRBJ1-5; 7 bases line up with TRBD1. The sequenced sample was peripheral blood or thyroid tissue (not recorded which). CDR3 loop: CASRIPEGDTEQGSNQPQHF. The CDR3 DNA follows: TGTGCCAGCCGAATACCAGAAGGGGACACTGAACAGGGGAGCAATCAGCCCCAGCATTTT.